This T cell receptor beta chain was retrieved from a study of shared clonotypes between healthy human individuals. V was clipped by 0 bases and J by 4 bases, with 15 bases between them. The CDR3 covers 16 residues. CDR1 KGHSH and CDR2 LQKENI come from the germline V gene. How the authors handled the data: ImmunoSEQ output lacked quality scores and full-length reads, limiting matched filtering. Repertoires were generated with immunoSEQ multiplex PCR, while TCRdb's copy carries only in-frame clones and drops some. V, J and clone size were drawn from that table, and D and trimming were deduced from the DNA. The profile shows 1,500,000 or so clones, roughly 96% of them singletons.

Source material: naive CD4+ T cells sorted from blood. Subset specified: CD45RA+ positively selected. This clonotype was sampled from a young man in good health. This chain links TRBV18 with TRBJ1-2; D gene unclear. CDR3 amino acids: CASSPPAVTGSYGYTF. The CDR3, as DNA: TGTGCCAGCTCACCACCGGCGGTCACTGGTAGCTATGGCTACACCTTC.